This TCR beta chain derives from a study of T-cell reconstitution after alpha-beta-depleted transplantation in children. Overall study results and limits: Expanded graft clones numbering several hundred reportedly gave rise to alpha-beta T cells about two months after transplant.

Using unique molecular identifiers, the investigators prepared the TCRbeta library. In TCRdb, the PCR reads were re-called with MiXCR into one record per CDR3 protein. The sample has almost 250,000 distinct CDR3 sequences; more than 20% are singletons. On this clonotype: Its antigen is currently unknown.

The CDR3 has 14 amino acids. CDR1 and CDR2 from the germline V gene are SNHLY and FYNNEI. V shed 7 bases, J shed 4 bases, and the junction held 7 bases outside the gene matches. V is TRBV2 and J is TRBJ2-7; 10 nucleotides align to TRBD1. The receptor's source is a girl aged 2 to 10 with Fanconi anemia, due to receive a stem cell transplant. Sample: PBMCs, taken before TCRalphabeta/CD19-depleted stem cell transplant. CDR3 DNA sequence: TGTGCCAGCATCACCGGGACAGGGGTGTACGAGCAGTACTTC. Its translation: CASITGTGVYEQYF.